The T cell receptor beta chain under discussion was sequenced for a study of blood T cells in healthy people across ages. This clonotype was seen a single time. Trimming removed 6 bases at V and 6 bases at J, with 15 bases between. This CDR3 region has 14 residues. CDR1 MNHNY and CDR2 SVGAGI come from the germline V gene (reference sequence). Then a second PCR, running roughly 6 to 11 cycles, was carried out with a sample-barcoded 5' primer and a J-beta primer mix. MiXCR, applied by TCRdb to the 5' RACE reads, yields one record per CDR3 protein. The sample records roughly 1,500,000 distinct CDR3 sequences, approximately 32% being singletons. Those donating, healthy Caucasian individuals from Russia, were aged about 6 to 100.

This TCR came from a woman aged 25 to 39 in good health. The chain combines TRBV6-6 with TRBJ2-1; D might be TRBD2 (6 bases). Material for sequencing was blood. The CDR3 protein is CASRGRPESNEQFF. The DNA of the CDR3 is TGTGCCAGCAGGGGGAGGCCGGAGTCCAATGAGCAGTTCTTC.